This is a list of T cell receptor beta chains from one sample in a study of T cell responses to AZD1222 COVID-19 vaccine. The method was immunoSEQ multiplex PCR; TCRdb's version includes in-frame clones alone and lacks a portion of them. The data hold about 72,000 clones, with around 86% observed a single time. The material was peripheral blood, obtained on day 0 of AZD1222 vaccination. Receptors originate from an adult in good health. The CDR3 runs from the conserved cysteine through the conserved F or W. D genes are given only for firm matches. Clone size is given for some rows only: seen once, a few or many times, or a class if the clone is expanded.

j_call d_call clone_size v_call cdr3_nt cdr3_aa
TRBJ1-6 - - TRBV5-5 TGTGCCAGCAGCTTGGAGGGGGGGCGCATTTCACCCCTCCACTTT CASSLEGGRISPLHF
TRBJ1-1 - - TRBV19 TGTGCCAGTAGTATAGATCTAATCGGTTACACTGAAGCTTTCTTT CASSIDLIGYTEAFF
TRBJ1-2 - - TRBV25-1 TGTGCCAGCAGTGATTGGGACACGGACGCATCTAACTATGGCTACACCTTC CASSDWDTDASNYGYTF
TRBJ2-4 - - TRBV5-5 TGTGCCAGCAGTCAACTCCGCAGGGGTGCAAACATTCAGTACTTC CASSQLRRGANIQYF
TRBJ1-2 - - TRBV6-1 TGTGCCAGCAGTGAAGACGCTGGCTACACCTTC CASSEDAGYTF
TRBJ1-2 - - TRBV6-5 TGTGCCAGCAGTTACCAAGGGCAGGGCTACACCTTC CASSYQGQGYTF
TRBJ2-3 - - TRBV7-2 TGTGCCAGCAGCGAGACAGGTCTCACAGATACGCAGTATTTT CASSETGLTDTQYF
TRBJ1-5 TRBD1 - TRBV28 TGTGCCAGCAGTAAGGACAGGGTTGGACAGCCCCAGCATTTT CASSKDRVGQPQHF
TRBJ2-2 - - TRBV19 TGTGCCAGTAACCGGGGGGCCCCCGGGGAGCTGTTTTTT CASNRGAPGELFF
TRBJ2-7 - - TRBV5-6 TGTGCCAGCAGCATGGGGGCCCCATACGAGCAGTACTTC CASSMGAPYEQYF
TRBJ1-4 - - TRBV12-3/TRBV12-4 TGTGCCAGCCGGATATCAACTAATGAAAAACTGTTTTTT CASRISTNEKLFF
TRBJ1-1 - - TRBV30 TGTGCCTGGAGTGTACGGGCGATTATGAACACTGAAGCTTTCTTT CAWSVRAIMNTEAFF
TRBJ1-1 TRBD1 - TRBV27 TGTGCCAGCAGTTTCGTCGGCAGGGGGGGTAACACTGAAGCTTTCTTT CASSFVGRGGNTEAFF
TRBJ2-2 - - TRBV7-9 TGTGCCAGCAGCTTATTAAGCAGATCCTCGAACACCGGGGAGCTGTTTTTT CASSLLSRSSNTGELFF
TRBJ2-1 - - TRBV7-9 TGTGCCAGCAGCTTAGCGACGGGTGAGCAGTTCTTC CASSLATGEQFF
TRBJ2-7 TRBD2 - TRBV27 TGTGCCAGCAGTCCCCCGGGGGGGATCTACGAGCAGTACTTC CASSPPGGIYEQYF
TRBJ2-5 - - TRBV24-1 TGTGCCACAAGAGGACAGTTCCAAGAGACCCAGTACTTC CATRGQFQETQYF
TRBJ2-7 - - TRBV5-1 TGCGCCAGCAGCTTGGGACAGATTAGCTCCTACGAGCAGTACTTC CASSLGQISSYEQYF
TRBJ1-4 - - TRBV6-5 TGTGCCAGCAGTCCTCAGATTAATGAAAAACTGTTTTTT CASSPQINEKLFF
TRBJ1-1 - few TRBV4-1 TGCGCCAGCAGCCAGATGAGGCCCTTTATGAACACTGAAGCTTTCTTT CASSQMRPFMNTEAFF
TRBJ1-2 - - TRBV5-4 TGTGCCAGCAGATCGGACGGATTTTCTAACTATGGCTACACCTTC CASRSDGFSNYGYTF
TRBJ1-5 - - TRBV27 TGTGCCAGCAGCTTTAGTAGCAATCAGCCCCAGCATTTT CASSFSSNQPQHF
TRBJ1-2 - - TRBV6-5 TGTGCCAGCAGTCAGGACCATACCGTCGGCTATGGCTACACCTTC CASSQDHTVGYGYTF
TRBJ2-2 - - TRBV5-4 TGTGCCAGCAGCCTCAATTTTTATGGCACCGGGGAGCTGTTTTTT CASSLNFYGTGELFF
TRBJ1-4 - - TRBV5-6 TGTGCCAGCAGCTTGGGTTCGCCTTTCCACGCTAATGAAAAACTGTTTTTT CASSLGSPFHANEKLFF
TRBJ1-2 - - TRBV28 TGTGCCAGCAGAGTTCGGGCAGGGGCTAAGTCTAACTATGGCTACACCTTC CASRVRAGAKSNYGYTF
TRBJ1-4 - once TRBV10-3 TGTGCCACCGAGGGAAATGAAAAACTGTTTTTT CATEGNEKLFF
TRBJ1-2 TRBD1 - TRBV6-5 TGTGCCAGCAGTTACTTTCTAGGGGGCGGCTACACCTTC CASSYFLGGGYTF
TRBJ2-2 - few TRBV11-2 TGTGCCAGCAGCTCCACAGGGTTTATGAGTACCGGGGAGCTGTTTTTT CASSSTGFMSTGELFF
TRBJ2-7 - - TRBV3-1/TRBV3-2 TGTGCCAGCAGCCGGGGACAAAGTCCGGGACGGTACTTC CASSRGQSPGRYF
TRBJ2-6 - - TRBV30 TGTGCCTGGACCGCCCTAGGGCCTGGGGCCAACGTCCTGACTTTC CAWTALGPGANVLTF
TRBJ1-1 - - TRBV18 TGTGCCAGCTCGGACAAGGGGACTGAAGCTTTCTTT CASSDKGTEAFF
TRBJ1-6 - - TRBV15 TGTGCCACCAGCAGAGGGGGCCGACGGGGTAATTCACCCCTCCACTTT CATSRGGRRGNSPLHF
TRBJ2-3 TRBD2 - TRBV28 TGTGCCAGCGGACTAGCGGGGGTAGGGTTCACAGATACGCAGTATTTT CASGLAGVGFTDTQYF
TRBJ1-2 - - TRBV3-1/TRBV3-2 TGTGCCAGCAGCCAAGGACAGTACTATGGCTACACCTTC CASSQGQYYGYTF
TRBJ1-6 TRBD1 - TRBV18 TGTGCCAGCTCACCAGGACAGGGTAACTCACCCCTCCACTTT CASSPGQGNSPLHF
TRBJ2-7 TRBD1 few TRBV30 TGTGCCTGGACGACGGGACAGGGGAGCGACGAGCAGTACTTC CAWTTGQGSDEQYF
TRBJ1-4 - - TRBV2 TGTGCCAGCAGTGCCGCTCGCCACAGGGTGGGAGAAAAACTGTTTTTT CASSAARHRVGEKLFF
TRBJ1-2 - - TRBV4-1 TGCGCCAGCAGCCAAGGCCCCCGAATTAACTATGGCTACACCTTC CASSQGPRINYGYTF